This is a list of T cell receptor beta chains from one sample in a study of control samples from healthy donors and cancer patients. Generated by immunoSEQ multiplex PCR, the TCRdb table keeps only in-frame clones and is missing some. The table has about 180,000 clones, nearly 90% seen once. Sequencing was carried out using blood. The receptors were sampled from a woman aged 45-60 years in good health. CDR3s include the opening cysteine and the closing phenylalanine or tryptophan. The order of the fields is D gene, V gene, clone size, J gene, CDR3 DNA, CDR3 protein. D genes are given only for firm matches. Not every row has a clone size; where given, it reads once, few, many or a size class.

d_gene: TRBD1; v_gene: TRBV7-2; abundance: -; j_gene: TRBJ1-2; CDR3nt: TGTGCCAGCAGCTTAGCGCAACAGGGGAATGGCTACACCTTC; CDR3aa: CASSLAQQGNGYTF
d_gene: -; v_gene: TRBV27; abundance: once; j_gene: TRBJ1-3; CDR3nt: TGTGCCAGCAGTTTCCGGGGCATCGGGAACACCATATATTTT; CDR3aa: CASSFRGIGNTIYF
d_gene: -; v_gene: TRBV7-2; abundance: -; j_gene: TRBJ1-2; CDR3nt: TGTGCCAGCAGCTCCGGGACATCACTTTCGAAAGGCTACACCTTC; CDR3aa: CASSSGTSLSKGYTF
d_gene: -; v_gene: TRBV7-2; abundance: -; j_gene: TRBJ2-7; CDR3nt: TGTGCCAGCAGCTTGGCCTCCAGGGAGAACGAGCAGTACTTC; CDR3aa: CASSLASRENEQYF
d_gene: -; v_gene: TRBV19; abundance: -; j_gene: TRBJ2-6; CDR3nt: TGTGCCAGTAGGCCCCAGGGCTCTGGGGCCAACGTCCTGACTTTC; CDR3aa: CASRPQGSGANVLTF
d_gene: TRBD2; v_gene: TRBV5-4; abundance: -; j_gene: TRBJ2-1; CDR3nt: TGTGCCAGCAGCTTGAACGGGGGGGAGCAGTTCTTC; CDR3aa: CASSLNGGEQFF
d_gene: -; v_gene: TRBV5-1; abundance: -; j_gene: TRBJ1-1; CDR3nt: TGCGCCAGCGGCCGGGGTTCGAGTTTGAACACTGAAGCTTTCTTT; CDR3aa: CASGRGSSLNTEAFF
d_gene: -; v_gene: TRBV19; abundance: -; j_gene: TRBJ1-2; CDR3nt: TGTGCCAGTAGTATACTGACATCTCCGGCTTACTATGGCTACACCTTC; CDR3aa: CASSILTSPAYYGYTF
d_gene: -; v_gene: TRBV19; abundance: once; j_gene: TRBJ1-2; CDR3nt: TGTGCCAGTAGGAACCCGGCGAGCTATGGCTACACCTTC; CDR3aa: CASRNPASYGYTF
d_gene: TRBD2; v_gene: TRBV2; abundance: -; j_gene: TRBJ2-2; CDR3nt: TGTGCCAGTACCATCAAAGCGGGAGGGCCTAACACCGGGGAGCTGTTTTTT; CDR3aa: CASTIKAGGPNTGELFF
d_gene: -; v_gene: TRBV27; abundance: many; j_gene: TRBJ2-7; CDR3nt: TGTGCCAGCAGTTTGGAGGGGGCTGGCCCCGTAAATTCCTACGAGCAGTACTTC; CDR3aa: CASSLEGAGPVNSYEQYF
d_gene: -; v_gene: TRBV6-5; abundance: -; j_gene: TRBJ2-3; CDR3nt: TGTGCCAGTTCGGGGAACTCCTACACAGATACGCAGTATTTT; CDR3aa: CASSGNSYTDTQYF
d_gene: -; v_gene: TRBV10-3; abundance: -; j_gene: TRBJ2-5; CDR3nt: TGTGCCATCAGTGAGTCGATTTTTGAGACCCAGTACTTC; CDR3aa: CAISESIFETQYF
d_gene: TRBD1; v_gene: TRBV30; abundance: -; j_gene: TRBJ2-5; CDR3nt: TGTGCCTGGAGTGTACTAGGGACAGCTAACTTC; CDR3aa: CAWSVLGTANF
d_gene: TRBD1; v_gene: TRBV30; abundance: -; j_gene: TRBJ1-4; CDR3nt: TGTGCCTGGAGTTTACTTTCAGACAGGGGGCTTAATGAAAAACTGTTTTTT; CDR3aa: CAWSLLSDRGLNEKLFF
d_gene: TRBD2; v_gene: TRBV19; abundance: once; j_gene: TRBJ2-2; CDR3nt: TGTGCCAGTAGTATTTACTCGGGACTAGCGGGAGTAAGAACCGGGGAGCTGTTTTTT; CDR3aa: CASSIYSGLAGVRTGELFF
d_gene: -; v_gene: TRBV27; abundance: -; j_gene: TRBJ2-3; CDR3nt: TGTGCCAGCAGTTTGAGTAGAGGAGATACGCAGTATTTT; CDR3aa: CASSLSRGDTQYF
d_gene: TRBD1; v_gene: TRBV6-1; abundance: -; j_gene: TRBJ1-2; CDR3nt: TGTGCCAGCAGTGTCGCGAGATACTTGGACAGGGACGGCTACACCTTC; CDR3aa: CASSVARYLDRDGYTF
d_gene: TRBD1; v_gene: TRBV10-2; abundance: -; j_gene: TRBJ1-5; CDR3nt: TGCGCCAGCAGTGTTGGTGGAGGGGGCTTTGGTCAGCCCCAGCATTTT; CDR3aa: CASSVGGGGFGQPQHF
d_gene: TRBD1; v_gene: TRBV28; abundance: -; j_gene: TRBJ2-1; CDR3nt: TGTGCCAGCAGGCCCGGGACAGGGGGCTACAATGAGCAGTTCTTC; CDR3aa: CASRPGTGGYNEQFF
d_gene: -; v_gene: TRBV5-6; abundance: once; j_gene: TRBJ2-2; CDR3nt: TGTGCCAGCAGCTTGGGGTCTATTAACACCGGGGAGCTGTTTTTT; CDR3aa: CASSLGSINTGELFF
d_gene: -; v_gene: TRBV20-1; abundance: once; j_gene: TRBJ1-4; CDR3nt: TGCAGTGCTGGGGAGGCGGAAAAACTGTTTTTT; CDR3aa: CSAGEAEKLFF
d_gene: -; v_gene: TRBV7-2; abundance: -; j_gene: TRBJ2-1; CDR3nt: TGTGCCAGCAGCACATACTGGGGTTCCTACAATGAGCAGTTCTTC; CDR3aa: CASSTYWGSYNEQFF
d_gene: TRBD2; v_gene: TRBV11-2; abundance: -; j_gene: TRBJ2-1; CDR3nt: TGTGCCAGCAGCTTAGGCGGGAGGGTAAATGAGCAGTTCTTC; CDR3aa: CASSLGGRVNEQFF
d_gene: TRBD1; v_gene: TRBV5-1; abundance: -; j_gene: TRBJ2-2; CDR3nt: TGCGCCAGCAGCTTGGTAGGCGGGACAGGGCCCGGGGAGCTGTTTTTT; CDR3aa: CASSLVGGTGPGELFF
d_gene: TRBD2; v_gene: TRBV7-9; abundance: -; j_gene: TRBJ2-1; CDR3nt: TGTGCCAGCACCATTCTAGCGGGAGCCAACTGGGGGAATGAGCAGTTCTTC; CDR3aa: CASTILAGANWGNEQFF
d_gene: TRBD1; v_gene: TRBV6-5; abundance: -; j_gene: TRBJ1-5; CDR3nt: TGTGCCAGCAACCGGGACAGGGTGGTTCCCCAGCATTTT; CDR3aa: CASNRDRVVPQHF
d_gene: TRBD1; v_gene: TRBV3-1/TRBV3-2; abundance: few; j_gene: TRBJ1-6; CDR3nt: TGTGCCAGCAGCAAAGGACAGGGGGTCGCTTCACCCCTCCACTTT; CDR3aa: CASSKGQGVASPLHF
d_gene: -; v_gene: TRBV5-3; abundance: once; j_gene: TRBJ2-3; CDR3nt: TGTGCCAGAAGCAGAGTAAGGTATAAGTATTTT; CDR3aa: CARSRVRYKYF
d_gene: -; v_gene: TRBV28; abundance: -; j_gene: TRBJ2-7; CDR3nt: TGTGCCAGCAGTTTATGGAAAGGGGTCGGAAATCCCTACGAGCAGTACTTC; CDR3aa: CASSLWKGVGNPYEQYF
d_gene: -; v_gene: TRBV6-2/TRBV6-3; abundance: -; j_gene: TRBJ2-5; CDR3nt: TGTGCCAGCAGTCGCGGGGTTGGGGGGGAGACCCAGTACTTC; CDR3aa: CASSRGVGGETQYF
d_gene: TRBD1; v_gene: TRBV10-1; abundance: -; j_gene: TRBJ1-5; CDR3nt: TGCGCCAGCAGTGGCCCCGGGACAGGGCCCATCCAGCCCCAGCATTTT; CDR3aa: CASSGPGTGPIQPQHF
d_gene: -; v_gene: TRBV19; abundance: -; j_gene: TRBJ1-5; CDR3nt: TGTGCCAGTAGTCCCCGCAGGGTGGAAGGCAATCAGCCCCAGCATTTT; CDR3aa: CASSPRRVEGNQPQHF
d_gene: -; v_gene: TRBV7-8; abundance: -; j_gene: TRBJ1-6; CDR3nt: TGTGCCAGCAGCCGGAATCAGGGCTCCTATAATTCACCCCTCCACTTT; CDR3aa: CASSRNQGSYNSPLHF
d_gene: -; v_gene: TRBV6-1; abundance: -; j_gene: TRBJ2-7; CDR3nt: TGTGCCAGCAGTGAAAGGGGGGACTACGCCTACGAGCAGTACTTC; CDR3aa: CASSERGDYAYEQYF
d_gene: TRBD1; v_gene: TRBV5-4; abundance: once; j_gene: TRBJ1-2; CDR3nt: TGTGCCAGCAGCCGCGACAGGGCCCATGGCTACACCTTC; CDR3aa: CASSRDRAHGYTF
d_gene: TRBD2; v_gene: TRBV30; abundance: -; j_gene: TRBJ2-5; CDR3nt: TGTGCCTGGAGTGTACTAGCGGGGGGGGGACCGTGGGAGACCCAGTACTTC; CDR3aa: CAWSVLAGGGPWETQYF
d_gene: -; v_gene: TRBV7-2; abundance: -; j_gene: TRBJ1-5; CDR3nt: TGTGCCAGCAGCTTAGACGGGTACCCGGTGCAGCCCCAGCATTTT; CDR3aa: CASSLDGYPVQPQHF
d_gene: -; v_gene: TRBV5-5; abundance: -; j_gene: TRBJ1-4; CDR3nt: TGTGCCAGCAGCTTCTCGGCAGGGAAAAATGAAAAACTGTTTTTT; CDR3aa: CASSFSAGKNEKLFF
d_gene: -; v_gene: TRBV4-3; abundance: -; j_gene: TRBJ1-1; CDR3nt: TGCGCCAGCAGCCAAGATCTAACATCAGGAGCTTTCTTT; CDR3aa: CASSQDLTSGAFF